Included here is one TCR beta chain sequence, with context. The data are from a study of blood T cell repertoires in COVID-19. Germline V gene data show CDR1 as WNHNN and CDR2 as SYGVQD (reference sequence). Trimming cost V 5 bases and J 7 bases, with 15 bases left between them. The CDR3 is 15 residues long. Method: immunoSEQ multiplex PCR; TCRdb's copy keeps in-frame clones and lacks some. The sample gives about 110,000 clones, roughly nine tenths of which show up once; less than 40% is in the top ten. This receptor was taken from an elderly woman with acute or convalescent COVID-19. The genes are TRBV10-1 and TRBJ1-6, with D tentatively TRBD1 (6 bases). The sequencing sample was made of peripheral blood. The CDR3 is CASSQGIESNSPLHF. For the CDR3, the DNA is TGCGCCAGCAGTCAGGGGATAGAGTCGAATTCACCCCTCCACTTT.